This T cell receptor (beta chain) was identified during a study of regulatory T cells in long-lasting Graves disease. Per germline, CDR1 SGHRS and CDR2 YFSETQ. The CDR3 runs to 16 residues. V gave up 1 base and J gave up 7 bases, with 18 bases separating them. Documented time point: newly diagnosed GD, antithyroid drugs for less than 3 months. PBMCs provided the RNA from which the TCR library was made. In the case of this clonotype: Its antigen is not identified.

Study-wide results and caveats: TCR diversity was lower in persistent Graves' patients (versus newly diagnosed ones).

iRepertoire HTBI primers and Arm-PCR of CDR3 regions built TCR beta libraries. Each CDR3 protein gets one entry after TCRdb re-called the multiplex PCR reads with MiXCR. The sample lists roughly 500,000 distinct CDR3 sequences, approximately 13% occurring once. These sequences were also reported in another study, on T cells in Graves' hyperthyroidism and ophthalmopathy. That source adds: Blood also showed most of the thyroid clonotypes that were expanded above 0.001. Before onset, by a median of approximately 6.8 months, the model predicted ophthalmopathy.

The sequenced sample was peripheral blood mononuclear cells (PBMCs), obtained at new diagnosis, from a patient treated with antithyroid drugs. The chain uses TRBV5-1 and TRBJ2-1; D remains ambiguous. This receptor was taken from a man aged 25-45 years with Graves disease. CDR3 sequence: CASSLIGGLWRNEQFF. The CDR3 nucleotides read TGCGCCAGCAGCTTGATCGGCGGTTTGTGGAGAAATGAGCAGTTCTTC.